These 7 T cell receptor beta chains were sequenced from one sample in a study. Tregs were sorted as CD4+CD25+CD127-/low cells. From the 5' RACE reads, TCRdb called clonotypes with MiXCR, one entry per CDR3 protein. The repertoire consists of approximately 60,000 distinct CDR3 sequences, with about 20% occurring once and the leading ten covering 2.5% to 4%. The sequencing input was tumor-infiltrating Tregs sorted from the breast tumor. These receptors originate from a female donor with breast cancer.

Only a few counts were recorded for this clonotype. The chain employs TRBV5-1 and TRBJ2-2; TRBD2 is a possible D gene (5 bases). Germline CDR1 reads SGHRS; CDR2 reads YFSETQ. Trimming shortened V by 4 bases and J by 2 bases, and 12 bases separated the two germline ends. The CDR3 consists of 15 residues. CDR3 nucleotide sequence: TGCGCCAGCAGCACCGCGGGCTTCAACACCGGGGAGCTGTTTTTT. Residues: CASSTAGFNTGELFF.

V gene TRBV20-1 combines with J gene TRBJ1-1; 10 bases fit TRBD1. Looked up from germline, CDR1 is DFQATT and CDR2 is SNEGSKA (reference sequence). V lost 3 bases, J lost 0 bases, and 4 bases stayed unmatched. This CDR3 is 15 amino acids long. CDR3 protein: CSARTGGYLNTEAFF. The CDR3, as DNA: TGCAGTGCTAGGACAGGGGGCTATCTGAACACTGAAGCTTTCTTT.

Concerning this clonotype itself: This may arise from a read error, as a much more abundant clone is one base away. Here the CDR3 DNA reads TGTGCCAGCAGCCGCTATGCAAGAGGGGAGACCCAGTACTTC. Protein sequence: CASSRYARGETQYF. The V call is TRBV7-2, the J call TRBJ2-5, with a tentative D call TRBD2 (5 bases). Trimming stripped 5 bases from V and 5 bases from J, with 15 bases between. The germline V gene encodes CDR1 SGHTA and CDR2 FQGNSA. The CDR3 length is 14 residues.

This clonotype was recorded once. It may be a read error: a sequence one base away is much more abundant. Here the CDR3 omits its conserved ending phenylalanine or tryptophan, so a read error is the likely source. CDR3 protein: CSADLAGGYNEQFS. The CDR3 coding sequence is TGCAGTGCCGATCTAGCGGGAGGGTACAATGAGCAGTTCTCC. The chain joins TRBV20-1 to TRBJ2-1; 12 nucleotides agree with TRBD2. The CDR3 loop spans 14 amino acids. Trimming removed 6 bases from V and 4 bases from J; junction bases left unmatched: 4. In germline, CDR1 is DFQATT, CDR2 SNEGSKA (reference sequence).

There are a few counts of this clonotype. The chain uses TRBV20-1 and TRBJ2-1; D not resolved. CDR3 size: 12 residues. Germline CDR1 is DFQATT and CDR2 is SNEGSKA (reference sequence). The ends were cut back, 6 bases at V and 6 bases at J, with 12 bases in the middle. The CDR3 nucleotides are TGCAGTGCCAGCGAGTGGGGCAATGAGCAGTTCTTC. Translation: CSASEWGNEQFF.

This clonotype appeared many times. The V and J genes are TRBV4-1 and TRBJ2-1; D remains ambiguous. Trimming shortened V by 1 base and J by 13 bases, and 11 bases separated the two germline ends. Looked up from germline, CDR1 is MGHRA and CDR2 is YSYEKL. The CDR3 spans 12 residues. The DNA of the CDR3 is TGCGCCAGCAGCCAAGTAGCTGGAAGACAGTTCTTC. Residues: CASSQVAGRQFF.

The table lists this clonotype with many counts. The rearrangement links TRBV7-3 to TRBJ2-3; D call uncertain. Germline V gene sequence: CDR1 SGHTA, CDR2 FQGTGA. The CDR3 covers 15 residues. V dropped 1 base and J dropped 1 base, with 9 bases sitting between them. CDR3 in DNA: TGTGCCAGCAGCTTAAGGCAAAGCGGCACAGATACGCAGTATTTT. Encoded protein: CASSLRQSGTDTQYF.